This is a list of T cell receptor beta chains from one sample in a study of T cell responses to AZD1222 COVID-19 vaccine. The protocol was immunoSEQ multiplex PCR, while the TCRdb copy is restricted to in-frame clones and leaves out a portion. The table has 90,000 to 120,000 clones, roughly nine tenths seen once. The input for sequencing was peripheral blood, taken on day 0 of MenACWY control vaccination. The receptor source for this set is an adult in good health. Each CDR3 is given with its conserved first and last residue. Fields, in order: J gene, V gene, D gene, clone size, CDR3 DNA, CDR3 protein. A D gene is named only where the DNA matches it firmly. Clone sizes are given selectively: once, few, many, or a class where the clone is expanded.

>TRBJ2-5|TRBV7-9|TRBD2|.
TGTGCCAGCAGCTCACAAGCGGGGGAAGAGACCCAGTACTTC
CASSSQAGEETQYF
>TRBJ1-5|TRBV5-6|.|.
TGTGCCAGCAGCTTGGGGGGGCCGTATAGCAATCAGCCCCAGCATTTT
CASSLGGPYSNQPQHF
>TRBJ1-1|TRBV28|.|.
TGTGCCAGCAGTCGGCTCAGCGGCACTGAAGCTTTCTTT
CASSRLSGTEAFF
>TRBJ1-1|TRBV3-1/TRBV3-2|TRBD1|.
TGTGCCAGTAACGCCGGAGGGGGCAGGACTGAAGCTTTCTTT
CASNAGGGRTEAFF
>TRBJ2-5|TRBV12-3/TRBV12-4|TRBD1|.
TGTGCCAGCGGGGTGACAGGGGCAGAGACCCAGTACTTC
CASGVTGAETQYF
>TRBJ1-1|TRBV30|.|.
TGTGCCTGGAGTGTTCGGGGGGGGCAGACTGAAGCTTTCTTT
CAWSVRGGQTEAFF
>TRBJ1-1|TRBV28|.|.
TGTGCCAGCACCCGAGGTACTGAAGCTTTCTTT
CASTRGTEAFF
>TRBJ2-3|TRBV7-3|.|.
TGTGCCAGCAGCTTAAGTGGGGGAATGTCAGATACGCAGTATTTT
CASSLSGGMSDTQYF
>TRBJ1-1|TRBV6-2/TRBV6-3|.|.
TGTGCCAGCAGTGGGCGTTTCGGGGACGCTGAAGCTTTCTTT
CASSGRFGDAEAFF
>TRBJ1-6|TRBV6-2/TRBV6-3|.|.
TGTGCCAGCAGTACACTACAACGGAGCTCCTATAATTCACCCCTCCACTTT
CASSTLQRSSYNSPLHF
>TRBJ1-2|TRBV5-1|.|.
TGCGCCAGCACAATATTCCCGCAAGGGGGGCGTTATGGCTACACCTTC
CASTIFPQGGRYGYTF
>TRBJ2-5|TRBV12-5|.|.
TGTGCTAGTGGTTTAGGGCTTCCGGGAGAGACCCAGTACTTC
CASGLGLPGETQYF
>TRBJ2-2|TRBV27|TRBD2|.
TGTGCCAGCAGTTTATTTGCCAGCGGGGGTAGCACCGGGGAGCTGTTTTTT
CASSLFASGGSTGELFF
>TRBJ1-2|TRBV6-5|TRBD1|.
TGTGCCAGCAGTCTGGACAGGGATAACTATGGCTACACCTTC
CASSLDRDNYGYTF
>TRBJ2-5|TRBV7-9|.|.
TGTGCCAGCAGCTTTTCAGGGGGGCATCAAGAGACCCAGTACTTC
CASSFSGGHQETQYF
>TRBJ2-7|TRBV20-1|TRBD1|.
TGCAGTGCTAGTCAGGGACAGGGGTTGGGCGAGCAGTACTTC
CSASQGQGLGEQYF
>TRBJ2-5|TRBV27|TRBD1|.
TGTGCCAGCAGTACCCTCCGGGACAGGGTGAGCGAGACCCAGTACTTC
CASSTLRDRVSETQYF
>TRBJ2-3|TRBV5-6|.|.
TGTGCCAGCAGCCTGACGGAAAATACGCAGTATTTT
CASSLTENTQYF
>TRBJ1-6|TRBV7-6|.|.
TGTGCCAGCAGCCCCCAGGATAATTCACCCCTCCACTTT
CASSPQDNSPLHF
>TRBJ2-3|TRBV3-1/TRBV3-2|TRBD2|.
TGTGCCAGCAGCCAAGTAGGACTAGCGGGGAGCACAGATACGCAGTATTTT
CASSQVGLAGSTDTQYF
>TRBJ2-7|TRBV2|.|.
TGTGCCAGCAGTGCAGACACCTACGAGCAGTACTTC
CASSADTYEQYF
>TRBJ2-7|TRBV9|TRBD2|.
TGTGCCAGCAGCCCTTATCAGGGACTAGCGGGGGCGGGCGAGCAGTACTTC
CASSPYQGLAGAGEQYF
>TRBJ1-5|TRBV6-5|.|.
TGTGCCAGTAACAGGGCCAATCAGCCCCAGCATTTT
CASNRANQPQHF
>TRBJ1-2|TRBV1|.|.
TGCACCAGCAGCCGCCCGCCCCTGGGACAGGGCAACTATGGCTACACCTTC
CTSSRPPLGQGNYGYTF
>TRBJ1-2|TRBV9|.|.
TGTGCCAGCAGCACCCCCGGGGGGGTGGGTGGCTACACCTTC
CASSTPGGVGGYTF
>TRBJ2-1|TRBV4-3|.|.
TGCGCCAGCAGCCAAGAAGGCAGGAAAGATGAGCAGTTCTTC
CASSQEGRKDEQFF
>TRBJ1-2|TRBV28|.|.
TGTGCCAGCATGCAGGCGATCTATGGCTACACCTTC
CASMQAIYGYTF
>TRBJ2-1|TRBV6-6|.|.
TGTGCCAGCAGGTACCCGGGACGCACGACCAATGAGCAGTTCTTC
CASRYPGRTTNEQFF
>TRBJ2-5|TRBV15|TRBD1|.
TGTGCCACCAGCGGTAGGACAGGGTTCCAGACCCAGTACTTC
CATSGRTGFQTQYF
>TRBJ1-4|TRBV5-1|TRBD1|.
TGCGCCAGCAGCCGCGCGGGGACAGGAAATGAAAAACTGTTTTTT
CASSRAGTGNEKLFF
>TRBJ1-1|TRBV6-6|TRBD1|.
TGTGCCAGCAGCCACAGGGGTTATACTGAAGCTTTCTTT
CASSHRGYTEAFF
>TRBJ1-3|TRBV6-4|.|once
TGTGCCAGCAGCGAAGACAGCTACTCTGGAAACACCATATATTTT
CASSEDSYSGNTIYF
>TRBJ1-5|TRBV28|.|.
TGTGCCAGCAGTTTACGGGGGGCAAGCAATCAGCCCCAGCATTTT
CASSLRGASNQPQHF
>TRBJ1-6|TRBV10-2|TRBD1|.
TGCGCCAGCACCATGACAGGGGGACACTCACCCCTCCACTTT
CASTMTGGHSPLHF
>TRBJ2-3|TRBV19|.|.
TGTGCCAGTGAAGGAACGGGGGCCCGGACAGATACGCAGTATTTT
CASEGTGARTDTQYF
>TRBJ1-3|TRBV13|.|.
TGTGCCAGCAGCTTAGTGGGGGTCCACTCTGGAAACACCATATATTTT
CASSLVGVHSGNTIYF
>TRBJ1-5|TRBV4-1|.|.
TGCGCCAGCAGCCATAGCAGGGAGAGCAATCAGCCCCAGCATTTT
CASSHSRESNQPQHF
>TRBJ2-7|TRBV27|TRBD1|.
TGTGCCAGCAGCAAAGACAGGGTCTACGAGCAGTACTTC
CASSKDRVYEQYF
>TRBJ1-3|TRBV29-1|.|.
TGCAGCGTCACCGATCGGGGGACCCCTGGAAACACCATATATTTT
CSVTDRGTPGNTIYF